Below, one T cell receptor beta chain is given with its context. Patients from Seattle were sampled longitudinally, starting during active infection. The data originate from a study of blood T cell repertoires in COVID-19. The overall study: From the United States, Italy and Spain came samples of acute and convalescent COVID-19. PBMCs, B-cell-depleted T cells, or T cells provided the cDNA or gDNA that made up the material.

Original methodology: The authors estimated nucleated cell counts from reference gene primer amplification. TCRdb's copy holds only in-frame clones and misses some; the assay was immunoSEQ multiplex PCR. The V and J calls and the clone size are those of that table, but D and trimming were determined from the DNA. The sample comprises about 190,000 clones, roughly 81% of which are singletons, and over 9.5% rests with the top ten. Looked up from germline, CDR1 is SGHRS and CDR2 is YFSETQ. CDR3 length: 15 amino acids. V was pared by 4 bases and J by 5 bases, with 7 bases of the junction left unmatched. The chain couples TRBV5-1 to TRBJ2-2, with 8 bases aligning to TRBD2. This clonotype originated in an elderly woman with COVID-19, enrolled during active disease. The sample comprised peripheral blood. The CDR3 DNA reads as TGCGCCAGCAGCATCGGGAGGGCCGGGACCGGGGAGCTGTTTTTT. It translates to CASSIGRAGTGELFF.